A selection of T cell receptor beta chains follows, all from one sample in a study of cytomegalovirus exposure and HLA in healthy donors. The assay was immunoSEQ multiplex PCR, and TCRdb's table has in-frame clones only and misses some. Of roughly 150,000 clones listed, roughly 70% are singletons. The material sequenced was PBMCs. These receptor sequences come from a woman in her 40s in good health and CMV-seronegative. Both conserved end residues are part of each CDR3. D genes are given only for firm matches. Rows may omit the clone size; those that give it use once, few, many or a size class.

J | V | D | length | size | DNA | CDR3
TRBJ2-2 | TRBV11-3 | TRBD2 | 17 | . | TGTGCCAGCAGCCCCGGCGGGGGACTAGTAAGGGCCGGGGAGCTGTTTTTT | CASSPGGGLVRAGELFF
TRBJ1-2 | TRBV4-1 | . | 15 | . | TGCGCCAGCAGCCAGGGCCTCAGGGAACTGGCTGGGTACACCTTC | CASSQGLRELAGYTF
TRBJ2-2 | TRBV6-1 | TRBD1 | 15 | once | TGTGCCAGCAGGAAACGACAGGGGGACACCGGGGAGCTGTTTTTT | CASRKRQGDTGELFF
TRBJ1-4 | TRBV5-1 | . | 14 | . | TGCGCCAGCAGCTTGGTGGTCGGAGGAGAAAAACTGTTTTTT | CASSLVVGGEKLFF
TRBJ1-1 | TRBV5-1 | TRBD1 | 14 | . | TGCGCCAGCAGCTTGGAACAGGGGAGCGCTGAAGCTTTCTTT | CASSLEQGSAEAFF
TRBJ1-1 | TRBV10-3 | . | 14 | few | TGTGCCATCAGTGATCCGGGGTCAAGCACTGAAGCTTTCTTT | CAISDPGSSTEAFF
TRBJ1-2 | TRBV30 | . | 12 | few | TGTGCCTGGAGTGCCCGGGACACGGACTACACCTTC | CAWSARDTDYTF
TRBJ2-5 | TRBV5-6 | . | 15 | . | TGTGCCAGCAGCTTGGACCAGCGGATACGAGAGACCCAGTACTTC | CASSLDQRIRETQYF
TRBJ2-7 | TRBV19 | TRBD1 | 24 | . | TGTGCCAGTAGTCCAAGACAGGGAGTATCTAGACCCTTTCGACTTACCCAAAGGGGCTTCGAGCAGTACTTC | CASSPRQGVSRPFRLTQRGFEQYF
TRBJ1-1 | TRBV9 | . | 14 | few | TGTGCCAGCAGCCTCCAAGGGGCGAACACTGAAGCTTTCTTT | CASSLQGANTEAFF
TRBJ1-1 | TRBV5-8 | . | 14 | . | TGTGCCAGCAGCTTGGTGGAGCTCCGCTGGGAAGCTTTCTTT | CASSLVELRWEAFF
TRBJ1-1 | TRBV18 | . | 14 | . | TGTGCCAGCTCCCTGGGGGCCATGAACACTGAAGCTTTCTTT | CASSLGAMNTEAFF
TRBJ2-3 | TRBV19 | TRBD1 | 15 | once | TGTGCCAGTACTCAGACAGGGGATAGAGCAGATACGCAGTATTTT | CASTQTGDRADTQYF
TRBJ1-1 | TRBV19 | . | 13 | few | TGTGCCAGTAGCCGTGACAGGTACACTGAAGCTTTCTTT | CASSRDRYTEAFF
TRBJ1-1 | TRBV2 | TRBD1 | 16 | . | TGTGCCAGCAGCGACACAGGGGGCGCGGAGGGCACTGAAGCTTTCTTT | CASSDTGGAEGTEAFF
TRBJ1-2 | TRBV18 | TRBD1 | 15 | . | TGTGCCAGCTCACAAACAGGGGGCGCGAACTATGGCTACACCTTC | CASSQTGGANYGYTF
TRBJ2-7 | TRBV29-1 | TRBD2 | 13 | . | TGCAGCGTTGTCCGGGGGGGAACCTACGAGCAGTACTTC | CSVVRGGTYEQYF
TRBJ2-3 | TRBV5-1 | TRBD2 | 15 | . | TGCGCCAGCAGCCTAGGGACTACAGGTTCGGATACGCAGTATTTT | CASSLGTTGSDTQYF
TRBJ1-4 | TRBV5-4 | . | 14 | . | TGTGCCAGCAGCCTTTCAGGGACTAATGAAAAACTGTTTTTT | CASSLSGTNEKLFF
TRBJ2-7 | TRBV2 | TRBD1 | 14 | . | TGTGCCACGAGGACAGGGGTAAGCTCCTACGAGCAGTACTTC | CATRTGVSSYEQYF
TRBJ1-1 | TRBV5-1 | . | 17 | . | TGCGCCAGCAGCTCAAACACGGGAAGCCACATGAACACTGAAGCTTTCTTT | CASSSNTGSHMNTEAFF
TRBJ1-1 | TRBV15 | . | 13 | few | TGTGCCACCAGCAGGGGAGGTAACACTGAAGCTTTCTTT | CATSRGGNTEAFF
TRBJ2-1 | TRBV11-3 | TRBD2 | 18 | . | TGTGCCAGCAGCTTAGATCAGGGCGGGAGTAATTCCTACAATGAGCAGTTCTTC | CASSLDQGGSNSYNEQFF
TRBJ2-5 | TRBV5-1 | TRBD2 | 14 | . | TGCGCCAGCAGCTCGGGACTAGGGAGAGAGACCCAGTACTTC | CASSSGLGRETQYF
TRBJ1-2 | TRBV6-5 | . | 13 | few | TGTGCCAGCAGGTATGGGAGAAACTATGGCTACACCTTC | CASRYGRNYGYTF
TRBJ2-7 | TRBV5-3 | . | 14 | . | TGTGCCAGCAGCTTGGGTGGGACAACCTACGAGCAGTACTTC | CASSLGGTTYEQYF
TRBJ2-5 | TRBV5-4 | TRBD1 | 16 | once | TGTGCCAGCAGCATCGGACAGGGTGGAAGTCAAGAGACCCAGTACTTC | CASSIGQGGSQETQYF
TRBJ2-3 | TRBV2 | TRBD2 | 17 | . | TGTGCCAGCAGTGAAGCGATACTAGCGGGGGGCACAGATACGCAGTATTTT | CASSEAILAGGTDTQYF
TRBJ2-1 | TRBV18 | TRBD2 | 17 | . | TGTGCCAGCTCCCGACAGCTAGCGGGTTCAGGCTACAATGAGCAGTTCTTC | CASSRQLAGSGYNEQFF
TRBJ2-7 | TRBV30 | TRBD1 | 14 | . | TGTGCCTGGAGTGAAGGCAGGGGGTTTTACGAGCAGTACTTC | CAWSEGRGFYEQYF
TRBJ2-3 | TRBV28 | TRBD2 | 15 | . | TGTGCCAGCAGTTTTTCTAGCGGGGGGGTAGATACGCAGTATTTT | CASSFSSGGVDTQYF
TRBJ1-2 | TRBV6-1 | TRBD1 | 15 | . | TGTGCCAGCACCGCAGGGGGAAACGTCATCTATGGCTACACCTTC | CASTAGGNVIYGYTF
TRBJ2-7 | TRBV10-3 | TRBD2 | 13 | . | TGTGCCATCCAGCGGGGGGGGTTCTACGAGCAGTACTTC | CAIQRGGFYEQYF